These T cell receptor beta chains were read from a single sample in a study of vaccination effects on CD4 cells after COVID-19. What these receptors recognize is not known. Assay used: immunoSEQ multiplex PCR; TCRdb lists only in-frame clones, some missing. The table records approximately 29,000 clones, about two thirds of them present only once. The sequencing here drew on CD4+ T cells from PBMCs cultured with a peptide pool, taken before COVID-19 vaccination. The receptor source for this set is a human donor who had a prior SARS-CoV-2 infection. Each CDR3 is given with its conserved first and last residue. Fields, in order: V gene, clone size, D gene, J gene, CDR3 protein, CDR3 DNA. D genes are given only for firm matches. Size is stated for part of the rows, as once, few or many counts, or as a class when the clone is expanded.

V gene: TRBV13
clone size: -
D gene: -
J gene: TRBJ1-6
CDR3 protein: CASSSRRGDSYNSPLHF
CDR3 DNA: TGTGCCAGCAGCTCACGGAGGGGTGACTCCTATAATTCACCCCTCCACTTT

V gene: TRBV12-3/TRBV12-4
clone size: -
D gene: -
J gene: TRBJ1-3
CDR3 protein: CASSPAGNTIYF
CDR3 DNA: TGTGCCAGCAGTCCGGCTGGAAACACCATATATTTT

V gene: TRBV28
clone size: -
D gene: -
J gene: TRBJ2-5
CDR3 protein: CASSFILDSETQYF
CDR3 DNA: TGTGCCAGCAGTTTCATCCTCGATTCGGAGACCCAGTACTTC

V gene: TRBV30
clone size: few
D gene: TRBD1
J gene: TRBJ1-2
CDR3 protein: CAWSVRRGWRRGPNYGYTF
CDR3 DNA: TGTGCCTGGAGTGTAAGACGAGGGTGGCGAAGGGGGCCCAACTATGGCTACACCTTC

V gene: TRBV12-5
clone size: -
D gene: TRBD1
J gene: TRBJ1-3
CDR3 protein: CASGLITVRQGGSGNTIYF
CDR3 DNA: TGTGCTAGTGGTTTGATTACTGTCCGGCAGGGGGGCTCTGGAAACACCATATATTTT

V gene: TRBV5-6
clone size: -
D gene: -
J gene: TRBJ1-4
CDR3 protein: CASSQDRGKLFF
CDR3 DNA: TGTGCCAGCAGCCAGGACAGAGGAAAACTGTTTTTT

V gene: TRBV29-1
clone size: -
D gene: -
J gene: TRBJ1-5
CDR3 protein: CSVGAGGNQPQHF
CDR3 DNA: TGCAGCGTTGGGGCGGGGGGCAATCAGCCCCAGCATTTT

V gene: TRBV5-6
clone size: -
D gene: TRBD1
J gene: TRBJ2-7
CDR3 protein: CASSPGQGISLGYEQYF
CDR3 DNA: TGTGCCAGCAGCCCAGGACAGGGGATTTCCCTAGGCTACGAGCAGTACTTC

V gene: TRBV19
clone size: -
D gene: TRBD2
J gene: TRBJ2-7
CDR3 protein: CASSISGGRYEQYF
CDR3 DNA: TGTGCCAGTAGTATAAGCGGGGGTCGATACGAGCAGTACTTC

V gene: TRBV30
clone size: -
D gene: -
J gene: TRBJ2-1
CDR3 protein: CAWSYVYNEQFF
CDR3 DNA: TGTGCCTGGAGTTACGTCTACAATGAGCAGTTCTTC

V gene: TRBV11-1
clone size: -
D gene: -
J gene: TRBJ2-4
CDR3 protein: CASSSPGSAKNIQYF
CDR3 DNA: TGTGCCAGCAGCTCCCCCGGTTCGGCCAAAAACATTCAGTACTTC

V gene: TRBV5-1
clone size: -
D gene: TRBD2
J gene: TRBJ2-3
CDR3 protein: CASSPSPSGGGRDTQYF
CDR3 DNA: TGCGCCAGCAGCCCTTCTCCTAGCGGGGGGGGCAGGGATACGCAGTATTTT

V gene: TRBV6-5
clone size: -
D gene: -
J gene: TRBJ2-7
CDR3 protein: CASSNGDSGSYEQYF
CDR3 DNA: TGTGCCAGCAGTAATGGGGACTCCGGATCCTACGAGCAGTACTTC

V gene: TRBV6-2/TRBV6-3
clone size: -
D gene: TRBD2
J gene: TRBJ2-1
CDR3 protein: CASSKALAAQFF
CDR3 DNA: TGTGCCAGCAGTAAGGCGCTAGCGGCGCAGTTCTTC

V gene: TRBV7-6
clone size: -
D gene: TRBD1
J gene: TRBJ2-5
CDR3 protein: CASSFRNPLTGGGRETQYF
CDR3 DNA: TGTGCCAGCAGCTTCAGAAACCCGCTGACAGGGGGCGGGAGGGAGACCCAGTACTTC

V gene: TRBV9
clone size: -
D gene: TRBD2
J gene: TRBJ2-7
CDR3 protein: CASSVSGLALGEQYF
CDR3 DNA: TGTGCCAGCAGCGTTAGCGGGTTGGCGCTGGGCGAGCAGTACTTC

V gene: TRBV18
clone size: -
D gene: TRBD1
J gene: TRBJ2-6
CDR3 protein: CASSPNRGSGANVLTF
CDR3 DNA: TGTGCCAGCTCACCCAACAGGGGTTCCGGGGCCAACGTCCTGACTTTC

V gene: TRBV5-6
clone size: -
D gene: -
J gene: TRBJ1-3
CDR3 protein: CASSFRAISSGNTIYF
CDR3 DNA: TGTGCCAGCAGCTTTCGGGCTATAAGCTCTGGAAACACCATATATTTT

V gene: TRBV2
clone size: -
D gene: -
J gene: TRBJ2-7
CDR3 protein: CASSGHYEQYF
CDR3 DNA: TGTGCCAGCAGTGGTCACTACGAGCAGTACTTC

V gene: TRBV12-5
clone size: many
D gene: TRBD1
J gene: TRBJ1-2
CDR3 protein: CASVRDSGYGYTF
CDR3 DNA: TGTGCTAGTGTAAGGGACAGTGGTTATGGCTACACCTTC

V gene: TRBV15
clone size: few
D gene: -
J gene: TRBJ1-1
CDR3 protein: CATSSLGVDTEAFF
CDR3 DNA: TGTGCCACCAGCAGTTTGGGGGTGGACACTGAAGCTTTCTTT

V gene: TRBV19
clone size: -
D gene: -
J gene: TRBJ1-1
CDR3 protein: CASSKGAFRSSTEAFF
CDR3 DNA: TGTGCCAGTAGTAAAGGGGCCTTCCGGTCTAGCACTGAAGCTTTCTTT

V gene: TRBV5-1
clone size: -
D gene: -
J gene: TRBJ2-2
CDR3 protein: CASSSQPFGTGELFF
CDR3 DNA: TGCGCCAGCAGCTCGCAGCCTTTTGGGACCGGGGAGCTGTTTTTT

V gene: TRBV6-5
clone size: -
D gene: -
J gene: TRBJ1-3
CDR3 protein: CASIWTPGNTIYF
CDR3 DNA: TGTGCCAGCATTTGGACTCCTGGAAACACCATATATTTT

V gene: TRBV5-6
clone size: -
D gene: TRBD1
J gene: TRBJ2-5
CDR3 protein: CASSFPTGAETQYF
CDR3 DNA: TGTGCCAGCAGCTTCCCGACAGGGGCAGAGACCCAGTACTTC

V gene: TRBV4-1
clone size: few
D gene: -
J gene: TRBJ2-6
CDR3 protein: CASSQGRISGANVLTF
CDR3 DNA: TGCGCCAGCAGCCAAGGCCGGATCTCTGGGGCCAACGTCCTGACTTTC

V gene: TRBV7-2
clone size: -
D gene: -
J gene: TRBJ2-7
CDR3 protein: CASSLVGRYEQYF
CDR3 DNA: TGTGCCAGCAGCTTAGTCGGCCGCTACGAGCAGTACTTC

V gene: TRBV3-1/TRBV3-2
clone size: -
D gene: TRBD2
J gene: TRBJ2-7
CDR3 protein: CASSQAGGTYEQYF
CDR3 DNA: TGTGCCAGCAGTCAGGCCGGGGGGACCTACGAGCAGTACTTC

V gene: TRBV2
clone size: -
D gene: -
J gene: TRBJ2-5
CDR3 protein: CASRDGETQYF
CDR3 DNA: TGTGCCAGCAGGGACGGAGAGACCCAGTACTTC

V gene: TRBV5-1
clone size: few
D gene: -
J gene: TRBJ2-3
CDR3 protein: CASSSTQPTDTQYF
CDR3 DNA: TGCGCCAGCAGCTCGACGCAACCCACAGATACGCAGTATTTT

V gene: TRBV27
clone size: -
D gene: TRBD2
J gene: TRBJ2-7
CDR3 protein: CASSRPGLAGFDEQYF
CDR3 DNA: TGTGCCAGCAGTCGGCCGGGACTAGCGGGATTCGACGAGCAGTACTTC

V gene: TRBV18
clone size: -
D gene: -
J gene: TRBJ2-7
CDR3 protein: CASSPRANSDSYEQYF
CDR3 DNA: TGTGCCAGCTCACCACGGGCGAACAGCGACTCCTACGAGCAGTACTTC

V gene: TRBV5-8
clone size: -
D gene: -
J gene: TRBJ2-2
CDR3 protein: CARTSMVEGRKGGELFF
CDR3 DNA: TGTGCCAGGACCTCGATGGTGGAGGGCCGAAAAGGCGGGGAGCTGTTTTTT

V gene: TRBV3-1/TRBV3-2
clone size: -
D gene: TRBD2
J gene: TRBJ2-7
CDR3 protein: CASRQTLIAGGPAYEQYF
CDR3 DNA: TGTGCCAGCAGACAAACTCTAATAGCGGGAGGTCCCGCCTACGAGCAGTACTTC

V gene: TRBV15
clone size: once
D gene: -
J gene: TRBJ1-4
CDR3 protein: CATSRDAGPRGEKLFF
CDR3 DNA: TGTGCCACCAGCAGAGATGCAGGCCCGAGGGGTGAAAAACTGTTTTTT

V gene: TRBV7-2
clone size: -
D gene: -
J gene: TRBJ2-3
CDR3 protein: CASSQRTDTQYF
CDR3 DNA: TGTGCCAGCAGCCAGAGGACAGATACGCAGTATTTT